A single sample is the source of the 16 T cell receptor beta chains below, sequenced in a study of blood T cell repertoires in COVID-19. Sequencing was performed with immunoSEQ multiplex PCR; in TCRdb, only in-frame clones are kept and a portion is missing. The sample yields about 270,000 clones, approximately 85% seen once. What was sequenced was PBMCs or T cells enriched from blood (not recorded which). The receptor source for this set is a woman aged 50 to 65 with acute COVID-19.

The J gene is TRBJ2-7, the V gene TRBV7-9, with TRBD2 matching 10 bases. The germline V gene encodes CDR1 SEHNR and CDR2 FQNEAQ (reference sequence). The CDR3 extends over 14 amino acids. V shed 6 bases and J 4 bases; nucleotides not matched to a gene: 6. Here the CDR3 reads CASRPGLADYEQYF. The CDR3 DNA is TGTGCCAGCAGACCAGGACTAGCGGATTACGAGCAGTACTTC.

A word on this clone: One end of the junction is discordant with germline, which a read error may explain. The chain is built from TRBV29-1 and TRBJ1-2; D might be TRBD1 (5 bases). CDR1 is SQVTM and CDR2 is ANQGSEA in the germline V gene. This CDR3 spans 13 amino acids. CDR3 sequence (DNA): TGCAGCGTGGAAGGGACGGGGAAGTATGGCTACACCTTC. Translation gives CSVEGTGKYGYTF.

CDR3 coding DNA: TGTGCCAGTTTCTTCTACTCTGGAAACACCATATATTTT. Amino acids: CASFFYSGNTIYF. This rearrangement joins TRBV7-2 to TRBJ1-3; the D is unclear. Between the trimmed V and J ends, which lost 9 bases and 0 bases, there was a span of 9 bases. The germline V gene has CDR1 SGHTA and CDR2 FQGNSA. This CDR3 is built from 13 residues.

CDR3: CAISGFGQGTDTQYF. As DNA, the CDR3 is TGTGCCATCAGTGGGTTTGGACAGGGAACAGATACGCAGTATTTT. The rearrangement joins TRBV10-3 to TRBJ2-3; 8 nucleotides align to TRBD1. J lost 3 bases, V lost 4 bases, and 6 bases had no gene match. The CDR3 length is 15 residues. CDR1 and CDR2 (germline): ENHRY, SYGVKD.

This clone was recorded only once. The V call is TRBV6-5, the J call TRBJ1-5; TRBD1 might be the D (5 bases). Trimming cost V 0 bases and J 7 bases, with 13 bases left between them. Germline V gene lookup returns CDR1 MNHEY and CDR2 SVGAGI. The CDR3 runs to 15 residues. Here the CDR3 reads CASSYSRTPQQPQHF. Here the CDR3 DNA reads TGTGCCAGCAGTTACTCCAGGACACCCCAACAGCCCCAGCATTTT.

The chain joins TRBV5-1 to TRBJ1-2; D call uncertain. The CDR3 is 14 residues long. CDR1 is SGHRS, CDR2 YFSETQ, per germline. The V end lost 0 bases, the J end lost 5 bases, and 11 bases lay between the germline ends. The CDR3 DNA sequence: TGCGCCAGCAGCTTGGCCCCCGCCCAGTATGGCTACACCTTC. Protein: CASSLAPAQYGYTF.

This rearrangement joins TRBV30 to TRBJ2-2, with TRBD2 matching 7 bases. The CDR3 is made up of 15 amino acids. Unmatched junction bases numbered 7, after V lost 0 bases and J lost 6 bases. CDR1 and CDR2 from the germline V gene are GTSNPN and SVGIG (reference sequence). This chain's CDR3 is CAWSVWRGKAGELFF. CDR3 nucleotide sequence: TGTGCCTGGAGTGTGTGGCGGGGGAAGGCCGGGGAGCTGTTTTTT.

The chain joins TRBV10-3 to TRBJ1-3; D is uncertain. Germline loops: CDR1 ENHRY, CDR2 SYGVKD. The CDR3 loop spans 13 amino acids. Trimming removed 3 bases from V and 2 bases from J, with 5 bases in between. The CDR3 spells CAISEQAGNTIYF. In nucleotides, the CDR3 is TGTGCCATCAGTGAACAAGCTGGAAACACCATATATTTT.

This sequence joins TRBV18 and TRBJ2-7; the D gene is possibly TRBD1 (5 bases). Germline CDR1 KGHSH, CDR2 LQKENI. The CDR3 totals 13 residues. The ends were cut back, 5 bases at V and 1 base at J, with 9 bases in the middle. For the CDR3, the DNA is TGTGCCAGCTCAAGTGACAGATCCTACGAGCAGTACTTC. This sequence encodes CASSSDRSYEQYF. Together with reference TRBV18 and TRBJ2-7, the CDR3 gives the full variable domain: NAGVMQNPRHLVRRRGQEARLRCSPMKGHSHVYWYRQLPEEGLKFMVYLQKENIIDESGMPKERFSAEFPKEGPSILRIQQVVRGDSAAYFCASSSDRSYEQYFGPGTRLTVT.

The gene calls are TRBV5-4 and TRBJ2-1; 11 positions match TRBD1. V dropped 2 bases and J dropped 3; count of bases not matched to a gene: 4. CDR1 is SGHNT and CDR2 is YYREEE in the germline V gene (reference sequence). CDR3 size: 16 residues. The CDR3 sequence is CASSLGQGAIYNEQFF. CDR3 DNA: TGTGCCAGCAGCTTAGGACAGGGGGCTATCTACAATGAGCAGTTCTTC.

V usage is TRBV19 and J usage is TRBJ1-1; tentatively, D is TRBD1 (6 bases). Per germline, CDR1 LNHDA and CDR2 SQIVND (reference sequence). V dropped 7 bases and J dropped 2 bases, with 17 bases sitting between them. The CDR3 sequence is 15 residues long. The CDR3 bases are TGTGCCAGTACCGAAGTTGGGGGCGCTAACACTGAAGCTTTCTTT. Its translation: CASTEVGGANTEAFF. Filled out from reference TRBV19 and TRBJ1-1, the complete variable domain reads DGGITQSPKYLFRKEGQNVTLSCEQNLNHDAMYWYRQDPGQGLRLIYYSQIVNDFQKGDIAEGYSVSREKKESFPLTVTSAQKNPTAFYLCASTEVGGANTEAFFGQGTRLTVV.

Only a few counts were recorded for this clone. This sequence joins TRBV19 and TRBJ1-1, with D possibly TRBD1 on 5 matching bases. There are 16 residues in the CDR3. Germline V gene sequence: CDR1 LNHDA, CDR2 SQIVND (reference sequence). The germline V and J ends were trimmed by 0 bases and 1 base, with 12 bases remaining between them. DNA for the CDR3: TGTGCCAGTAGTATAGATCGGGCAGGGTGGAACACTGAAGCTTTCTTT. The encoded protein is CASSIDRAGWNTEAFF.

This clone came up many times. CDR3 amino acids: CAWRGTSNYGYTF. In nucleotides, the CDR3 is TGTGCCTGGAGAGGGACATCTAACTATGGCTACACCTTC. The chain combines TRBV30 with TRBJ1-2, with D tentatively TRBD1 (6 bases). CDR1 and CDR2 (germline): GTSNPN, SVGIG (reference sequence). Trimming removed 3 bases at V and 0 bases at J, with 8 bases between. This CDR3 has 13 residues.

This clone was seen once. The chain employs TRBV11-2 and TRBJ1-1, with D uncertain. The germline gives CDR1 SGHAT, CDR2 FQNNGV. The CDR3 consists of 13 residues. V lost 5 bases and J lost 3, with 10 bases in between. CDR3 sequence reads: CASSTTGYTEAFF. The CDR3 nucleotides are TGTGCCAGCAGCACAACGGGATACACTGAAGCTTTCTTT.

The V gene is TRBV5-6, the J gene TRBJ2-3; D may be TRBD2 (5 bases). This CDR3 comprises 15 residues. CDR1 is SGHDT and CDR2 is YYEEEE in the germline V gene. V dropped 2 bases and J dropped 5 bases, with 15 bases sitting between them. The CDR3 nucleotides are TGTGCCAGCAGCTTAGGCCAGAGCAGCGGAGATACGCAGTATTTT. Translated: CASSLGQSSGDTQYF.

V gene TRBV7-2 combines with J gene TRBJ2-1; 8 bases agree with TRBD1. CDR3 length: 17 residues. Germline lookup yields CDR1 SGHTA and CDR2 FQGNSA. The trim removed 1 base at V and 7 bases at J, leaving 12 bases unmatched. This CDR3 is CASSLEAAGGIGNEQFF. CDR3 coding DNA: TGTGCCAGCAGCTTAGAGGCTGCAGGGGGCATTGGAAATGAGCAGTTCTTC. The full variable domain, in which reference TRBV7-2 and TRBJ2-1 provide the parts outside the CDR3, is GAGVSQSPSNKVTEKGKDVELRCDPISGHTALYWYRQSLGQGLEFLIYFQGNSAPDKSGLPSDRFSAERTGGSVSTLTIQRTQQEDSAVYLCASSLEAAGGIGNEQFFGPGTRLTVL.